This TCR beta chain was captured in a study of tissue T cells after allogeneic stem cell transplantation. The sample's time point: mouse harvest day 7 after allogeneic transplant. Tail vein injection delivered 10^7 T-cell-depleted bone marrow cells and 10^6 splenic CD5+ T cells. The V gene's germline CDR1 is LGHNA and CDR2 YNLKQL (reference sequence). The CDR3 sequence is 14 residues long. V was shortened by 0 bases and J by 6 bases, with 10 bases between the two germline ends. Regarding the study as a whole: Motif-based clustering found tissue-specific repertoire signatures shared across patients, though few clones were shared. Anatomically similar tissues had similar TCR repertoires within each patient.

The protocol was immunoSEQ multiplex PCR, while the TCRdb copy is restricted to in-frame clones and leaves out a portion. Seen here are under 4,500 clones, 59% observed once, and the top ten hold approximately 28%. About this clone: Its antigen remains unidentified. Gene names and germline match the mouse. From the germline J gene comes the end of the CDR3, since the read stops 1 residue before it.

The clonotype originates from a female BALB/c mouse given C57BL/6 T cells with graft-versus-host disease after an allogeneic hematopoietic cell transplant. The gene calls are TRBV5 and TRBJ2-5; no reliable D call. Sequenced sample: spleen. The CDR3 loop reads CASSQDSKVDTQYF. The sequenced part of the CDR3 DNA is TGTGCCAGCAGCCAAGATTCGAAGGTGGACACCCAGTAC.